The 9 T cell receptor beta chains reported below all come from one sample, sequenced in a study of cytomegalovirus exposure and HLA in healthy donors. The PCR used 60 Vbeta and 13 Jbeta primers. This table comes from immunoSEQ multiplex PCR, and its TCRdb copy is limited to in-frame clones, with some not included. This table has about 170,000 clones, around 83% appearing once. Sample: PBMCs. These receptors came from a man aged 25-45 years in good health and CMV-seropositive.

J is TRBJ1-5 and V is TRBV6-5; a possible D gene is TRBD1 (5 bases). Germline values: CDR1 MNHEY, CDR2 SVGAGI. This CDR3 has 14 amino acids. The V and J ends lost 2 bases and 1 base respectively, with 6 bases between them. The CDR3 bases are TGTGCCAGCAGTTACACAGGAAGCAATCAGCCCCAGCATTTT. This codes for CASSYTGSNQPQHF.

The CDR3 protein is CASSGTSGRPTGELFF. The CDR3 nucleotides read TGTGCCAGCAGCGGGACTAGCGGGAGGCCCACCGGGGAGCTGTTTTTT. The rearrangement joins TRBV7-2 to TRBJ2-2; 15 bases line up with TRBD2. The CDR3 runs to 16 residues. Trimming removed 5 bases from V and 4 bases from J; junction bases left unmatched: 2. Germline V gives CDR1 SGHTA, CDR2 FQGNSA.

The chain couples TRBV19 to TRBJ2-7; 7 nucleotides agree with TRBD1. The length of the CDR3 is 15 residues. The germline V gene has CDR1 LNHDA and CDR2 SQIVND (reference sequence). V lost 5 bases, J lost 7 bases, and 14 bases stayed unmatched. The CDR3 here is CASSFFSGQLAEQYF. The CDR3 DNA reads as TGTGCCAGTAGTTTCTTTTCGGGACAGTTGGCAGAGCAGTACTTC.

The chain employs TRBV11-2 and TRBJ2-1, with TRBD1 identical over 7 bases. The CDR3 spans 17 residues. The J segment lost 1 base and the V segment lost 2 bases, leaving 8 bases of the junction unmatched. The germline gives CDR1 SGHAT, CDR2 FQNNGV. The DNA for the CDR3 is TGTGCCAGCAGCTTACCCGAGGACAGGACTTCCTACAATGAGCAGTTCTTC. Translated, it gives CASSLPEDRTSYNEQFF.

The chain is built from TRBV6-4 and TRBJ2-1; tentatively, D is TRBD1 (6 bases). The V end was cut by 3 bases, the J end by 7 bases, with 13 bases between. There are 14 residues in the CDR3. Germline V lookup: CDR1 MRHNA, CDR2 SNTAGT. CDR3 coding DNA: TGTGCCAGCAGTGAGGGACACTTGCGGAATGAGCAGTTCTTC. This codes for CASSEGHLRNEQFF.

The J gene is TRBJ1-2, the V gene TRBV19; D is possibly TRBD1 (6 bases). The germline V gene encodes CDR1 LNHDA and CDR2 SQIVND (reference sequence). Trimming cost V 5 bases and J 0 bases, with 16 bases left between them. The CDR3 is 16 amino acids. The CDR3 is CASSSGHRSANYGYTF. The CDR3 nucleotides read TGTGCCAGTAGTTCGGGACACCGCTCGGCTAACTATGGCTACACCTTC.

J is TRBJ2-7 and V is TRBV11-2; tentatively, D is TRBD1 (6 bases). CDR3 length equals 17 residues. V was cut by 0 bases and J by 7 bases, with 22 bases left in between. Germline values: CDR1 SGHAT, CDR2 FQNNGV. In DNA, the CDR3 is TGTGCCAGCAGCTTAGATCTCCCAGGGGCCTATGTCTTGGAGCAGTACTTC. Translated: CASSLDLPGAYVLEQYF.

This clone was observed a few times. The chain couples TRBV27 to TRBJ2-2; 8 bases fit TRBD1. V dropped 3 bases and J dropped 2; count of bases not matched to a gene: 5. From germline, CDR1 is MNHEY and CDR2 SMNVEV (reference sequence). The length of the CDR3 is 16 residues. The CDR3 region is CASSFSGQVNTGELFF. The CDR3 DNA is TGTGCCAGCAGTTTTTCGGGACAGGTTAACACCGGGGAGCTGTTTTTT.

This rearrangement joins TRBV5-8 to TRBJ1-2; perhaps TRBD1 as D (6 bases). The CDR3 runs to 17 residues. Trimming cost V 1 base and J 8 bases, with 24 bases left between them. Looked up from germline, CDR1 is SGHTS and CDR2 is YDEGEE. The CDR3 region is CASSLSAGAGLGGGYTF. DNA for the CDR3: TGTGCCAGCAGCTTGTCGGCAGGGGCCGGCCTAGGGGGAGGCTACACCTTC.